The rows below give T cell receptor beta chains drawn from one sample of a study of shared clonotypes between healthy human individuals. The assay was immunoSEQ multiplex PCR, and TCRdb's table has in-frame clones only and misses some. Of about 1.5 million clones listed, roughly 97% are singletons. Sequencing input: naive CD4+ T cells sorted from blood. All receptors come from a man younger than 40 in good health. Each CDR3 is given with its conserved first and last residue. D genes are given only for firm matches. The size of a clone is reported for some rows only, either as once, few or many, or as a class for expanded clones.

length,size,D,J,V,CDR3
16,.,.,TRBJ1-2,TRBV6-5,CASSYSKLVLPYGYTF
12,.,.,TRBJ1-5,TRBV27,CASSFRDQPQHF
14,once,TRBD1,TRBJ2-7,TRBV6-6,CASRPGQGSYEQYF
16,.,TRBD1,TRBJ1-2,TRBV27,CASSRTRQGQNYGYTF
14,.,.,TRBJ2-5,TRBV6-1,CASSASWTKETQYF
14,.,TRBD1,TRBJ2-5,TRBV5-1,CASSLGQGGETQYF
17,.,.,TRBJ2-6,TRBV5-5,CASSLVAGASGANVLTF
15,.,TRBD1,TRBJ2-2,TRBV10-3,CAIRSTGAVTGELFF
13,.,.,TRBJ1-3,TRBV28,CASRILSGNTIYF
16,.,.,TRBJ2-7,TRBV28,CASSHASSLGLGEQYF
16,.,TRBD1,TRBJ2-5,TRBV7-9,CASSRSGDRGAETQYF
14,.,.,TRBJ2-3,TRBV29-1,CSVEAGARPDTQYF
15,.,TRBD2,TRBJ2-7,TRBV11-1,CASSGLAGDSYEQYF
12,.,TRBD1,TRBJ2-7,TRBV29-1,CSVGTGRYEQYF
13,.,.,TRBJ2-1,TRBV11-3,CASSILTGSEQFF